This entry lists 4 T cell receptor beta chains sequenced from one sample in a study of T cell responses to AZD1222 COVID-19 vaccine. Only in-frame clones appear in the TCRdb table, and some are missing; sequencing was by immunoSEQ multiplex PCR. The sample lists about 90,000 clones, around nine tenths occurring once. This material consisted of peripheral blood, taken on day 0 of MenACWY control vaccination. These TCRs come from an adult in good health.

This sequence joins TRBV7-6 and TRBJ1-3; unclear D gene. V shed 1 base and J shed 2 bases, with 9 bases lying between them. Germline lookup yields CDR1 SGHVS and CDR2 FNYEAQ. CDR3 length: 15 residues. Here the CDR3 DNA reads TGTGCCAGCAGCTTAGGTGGGGTCGCTGGAAACACCATATATTTT. Amino acid sequence: CASSLGGVAGNTIYF. The variable domain in full, with the rest retrieved from reference TRBV7-6 and TRBJ1-3, is GAGVSQSPRYKVTKRGQDVALRCDPISGHVSLYWYRQALGQGPEFLTYFNYEAQQDKSGLPNDRFSAERPEGSISTLTIQRTEQRDSAMYRCASSLGGVAGNTIYFGEGSWLTVV.

This chain connects TRBV7-6 to TRBJ1-6; the match to TRBD1 covers 8 bases. The CDR3 totals 14 residues. The V segment lost 8 bases and the J segment 7 bases; nucleotides outside the gene matches: 7. Germline CDR1 reads SGHVS; CDR2 reads FNYEAQ. The CDR3 DNA is TGTGCCAGCGGACAGGGAGGCCTGAATTCACCCCTCCACTTT. Translation: CASGQGGLNSPLHF.

The rearrangement links TRBV7-2 to TRBJ2-5; 11 positions match TRBD2. This CDR3 is built from 17 residues. CDR1 and CDR2 from the germline V gene are SGHTA and FQGNSA. The J segment lost 1 base and the V segment lost 1 base, leaving 5 bases of the junction unmatched. CDR3: CASSLGLAGGSQETQYF. The CDR3 region has the DNA TGTGCCAGCAGCTTAGGGCTAGCGGGGGGAAGCCAAGAGACCCAGTACTTC.

The chain uses TRBV19 and TRBJ2-3; 8 bases agree with TRBD2. V dropped 3 bases and J dropped 4; count of bases not matched to a gene: 3. The CDR3 totals 14 residues. Germline V gene data show CDR1 as LNHDA and CDR2 as SQIVND (reference sequence). CDR3 DNA sequence: TGTGCCAGTAGTATTTCACTAGCGGCAGATACGCAGTATTTT. Translated: CASSISLAADTQYF.